This TCR beta chain was identified in a study of CD8 T cells in ankylosing spondylitis. This CDR3 comprises 15 residues. Preparation of TCR beta libraries was done by quantitative 5'-RACE with molecular barcodes. MiXCR, run by TCRdb on the 5' RACE reads, gives a single entry per CDR3 protein. The table includes 200,000 to 300,000 distinct CDR3 sequences, about 10% detected once. This clonotype was picked up many times. Its antigen remains unknown. Study conclusions and caveats: It appeared that ankylosing spondylitis blood was characterized by a TCR beta motif of several highly homologous variants. Certain motif variants had earlier appeared in reactive arthritis synovial fluid and blood. Researchers report that disease-linked clones proved CD8+ and relatively rare in peripheral blood.

Material: blood, either unsorted or a sorted T cell fraction (not recorded which). This chain uses TRBV21-1 with TRBJ1-2. TRBV21-1 is marked as a pseudogene. The clonotype originates from a male donor with ankylosing spondylitis or in good health (not recorded which). CDR3 nucleotides: TGTGCCAGCAGCAAAGAGAGGGAGGGTAACTATGGCTACACCTTC. Translated: CASSKEREGNYGYTF.